This T cell receptor (beta chain) is from a study of CD8+ T cells in alopecia areata (dated by TCRdb to the late 2010s). The study in broad terms: The treated patients, all with moderate-to-severe alopecia areata, were enrolled in an open-label pilot trial of oral tofacitinib given at 5 to 10 mg twice daily. TCRbeta CDR3 regions were amplified by immunoSEQ multiplex PCR using 35 Vbeta forward and 13 Jbeta reverse primers. Patients received tofacitinib for 6 to 18 months and were then followed off drug for 6 months to check for delayed response and recurrence. Disease severity in treated patients was measured with the SALT score, which quantifies the percentage of affected scalp surface area. In humans, TCRbeta sequencing was performed on scalp tissue and on sorted CD4+ and CD8+ peripheral blood T cells from healthy controls and from patients with patchy or totalis/universalis alopecia areata. The study used high-throughput TCRbeta sequencing to examine T cell clonal expansion in alopecia areata, in both the C3H/HeJ mouse model and human patients. RNA came from the PAXgene miRNA kit for fixed scalp, the miRNeasy kit for PBMCs, and the RNeasy kit for mouse skin. Biopsies were taken from tofacitinib-treated patients at baseline and at 4 and 24 weeks of treatment, and a later scalp biopsy was taken in several of the tofacitinib-treated patients. Scalp clonality was compared among normal scalp (n=4), patchy alopecia areata scalp (n=8), and alopecia totalis/universalis scalp (n=8).

CDR1 and CDR2 (SGDLS, YYNGEE) derive from the germline V gene. From its cysteine to its phenylalanine, the CDR3 spans 19 amino acids. Only CDR3 DNA remains: 57 bases, in frame from the first base. V was cut back by 3 bases and J by 3 bases, leaving a gap of 28 bases between them. Note on this clone: This receptor's antigen is unknown. No qualities accompany the bases; no much larger clone lies one base away.

In light of the paper, this sample's treatment or condition label describes: oral pan-JAK inhibitor, 5-10 mg twice daily. Peripheral blood and lesional scalp punch biopsies were obtained from patients with alopecia areata. PBMCs were isolated by density centrifugation and stained for CD3, CD4 and CD8, after which CD4+ and CD8+ T cells were sorted on a FACSAria. The library was produced with the immunoSEQ multiplex PCR assay. RNA was extracted from all samples and reverse transcribed into cDNA as template for TCR sequencing. First-strand cDNA was synthesized with SuperScript III using a 2:1 mix of oligo-dT and random hexamers. A synthetic immune receptor repertoire was used to measure amplification bias, and any remaining bias was corrected computationally. The authors' analysis ran thus. Raw reads were preprocessed to remove errors, and CDR3 was defined according to IMGT conventions as the region from the conserved cysteine to phenylalanine. To get clonality, Shannon entropy was normalized by log2 of the number of productive unique TCRs and the result was subtracted from 1. Scalp TCRbeta sequences were cross-referenced with sorted blood CD4 and CD8 repertoires so that the CD4 or CD8 identity of scalp clones could be inferred. TCRdb provides this immuneACCESS table in a form limited to in-frame rearrangements. Some clones are lacking; in checked studies, under half of them reflect an unresolved V gene, and why the rest are absent is not known. D and trimming were read from the DNA, whereas the V and J calls and clone size are those reported in that table. This sample comprises hundreds of thousands of clones, about three fifths of them detected only once. The ten largest account for more than 0.85% of the sample.

The investigation overall reported the following: Because the treated cohort was small and had only one nonresponder, larger studies are needed to examine links between baseline CD8+ expansion and response. Compared with normal scalp, lesional scalp had higher clonality and more expanded CD8+ clones, particularly in alopecia totalis/universalis, a pattern that suggests antigenic drive. Compared with mice, TCR sequences shared between patients were less clear, possibly partly because of HLA diversity across the patient population. During tofacitinib treatment, many expanded lesional clones remained in scalp and blood, and this persistence may partly explain relapse after treatment is stopped. Unlike mouse skin, where gammadelta T cells dominate, normal human skin contains resident alphabeta T cells that get sequenced too, which complicates analysis of the scalp TCR repertoire. Scalp clonality and the number of expanded CD8+ clones among the top 100 scalp clones were significantly decreased by tofacitinib.

The sequence links TRBV9 to TRBJ2-7, with the D call tentatively TRBD1 or TRBD2, each fitting 8 bases. This TCR came from a human donor with alopecia areata. Sequencing used CD4+ T cells sorted from blood, obtained around week 54, from a patient treated with tofacitinib. CDR3 loop: CASSASGTGTSGRGYEQYF. In nucleotides, the sequence is TGTGCCAGCAGCGCCTCCGGGACAGGTACTAGCGGCCGTGGCTACGAGCAGTACTTC.